This T cell receptor (beta chain) was found in a study of follicular helper T cells after annual influenza vaccination (dated by TCRdb to about 2017). As for the study more broadly: After each seasonal influenza vaccination, blood was collected on days 0, 7 and 28. One week after vaccination, a second recruited cohort of more than nine subjects (Table S1) displayed a similar ICOS+CD38+ cTfh response. The 2013-2014 samples were cryopreserved, while the 2015 samples were processed right after collection. Six subjects had multi-year samples: four covered two vaccination seasons and two covered three seasons. To look at recall of cTfh clones, some subjects were tracked through successive annual vaccinations covering the 2013-2014, 2014-2015 and 2015-2016 seasons.

From its cysteine to its phenylalanine, the CDR3 spans 14 amino acids. Only the CDR3 region is kept as DNA, spanning 42 bases read in frame from base 1. The germline V gene specifies SGHRS as CDR1 and YFSETQ as CDR2. V is shortened by 10 bases, J by 2 bases, and the region joining them spans 19 bases. The paper as a whole reports these results and caveats: Because only roughly 9-22% of the analyzed cells gave productive TCRB sequences, there was no way to sample rare clonotypes. A recurrent oligoclonal ICOS+CD38+ cTfh response containing tetramer and AIM influenza-specific clonotypes was recalled by successive annual vaccinations. ICOS+CD38+ cTfh clonality correlated with the frequency of that population, and its change correlated with the change in circulating plasmablast frequency. Day 7 ICOS+CD38+ clones were most often found later in ICOS-CD38- cTfh, suggesting that subset may serve as a memory reservoir.

The protocol used for the library was the immunoSEQ multiplex PCR assay. Adaptive Biotechnologies handled the TCRB amplification, library preparation, sequencing and preliminary bioinformatics at Survey level resolution. TCRB sequencing used multiplex PCR amplification of genomic DNA from sorted cTfh populations. Per the source publication's procedure: Clonality was calculated in R as 1 minus normalized Shannon entropy, and the Gini index was computed with the R package ineq. Overlap score was defined as the summed counts of shared sequences divided by the total counts of all sequences in both compared samples. Fisher's exact test, with an assumed theoretical repertoire of 10^7 TCRB sequences, was used to assess the significance of shared clonotypes. TCRdb provides this immuneACCESS table in a form limited to in-frame rearrangements. Some clones are lacking; in checked studies, under half of them reflect an unresolved V gene, and why the rest are absent is not known. V, J and clone size are those of that table, while D and trimming were read from the DNA. This sample gives 26,000 or so clones in total; roughly 80% of them show up just once. About 1.2% of the sample rests with the top ten.

The table lists this clone with a few counts. The antigen it binds to is not known. No much larger clone is present one base from it, and per-base qualities are unavailable. The sample's time point label, decoded: 2014-2015 season, pre-vaccination. Adults received seasonal inactivated influenza vaccine (Fluvarix), and TCRB sequencing tracked sorted blood CD4 subsets before and after vaccination. To be eligible, subjects had to be community-dwelling and could not have received an influenza vaccine during the previous 6 months. Influenza vaccine contraindications, substance abuse, HIV/AIDS, active malignancy, immunomodulatory medication and active illness such as respiratory infection were included among the exclusion criteria. Between roughly 35 and 100 mL of blood was sampled per time point. Circulating Tfh were defined as non-naive CD4+CXCR5+PD-1+ cells and sorted into ICOS+CD38+ and ICOS-CD38- fractions. Either Ficoll-Paque PLUS or SepMate separation was used to isolate PBMC. Cell subsets were sorted from PBMC on a BD FACS Aria before DNA extraction.

The receptor's source is an adult who received the influenza vaccine. The specimen comprised CXCR5+ CD38- circulating T follicular helper cells from blood, sampled on the day of influenza vaccination. The cell subset or site label on this specimen signifies: circulating Tfh, non-naive CD4+CXCR5+PD-1+ (ICOS+CD38+ or ICOS-CD38-). The rearrangement joined TRBV5-1 to TRBJ2-7, with TRBD2 perhaps the D gene, on 6 matching bases. The CDR3 loop reads CACYRDSNPYEQYF. The DNA sequence follows: TGCGCCTGTTACCGGGACTCTAACCCCTACGAGCAGTACTTC.